Listed below are T cell receptor beta chains from one sample, sequenced in a study of cytomegalovirus exposure and HLA in healthy donors. Sequencing was performed with immunoSEQ multiplex PCR; in TCRdb, only in-frame clones are kept and a portion is missing. This table has some 60,000 clones, about four fifths appearing once. Sequences were obtained from PBMCs. The receptors derive from a woman between 25 and 40 years old in good health and CMV-seronegative. Both conserved end residues are part of each CDR3. D genes are given only for firm matches. Rows may omit the clone size; those that give it use once, few, many or a size class.

d_call	j_call	v_call	clone_size	cdr3_nt	cdr3_aa
TRBD2	TRBJ2-3	TRBV15	NA	TGTGCCACCAGCAGAGCTACTAGCGGGAGCAGAGATACGCAGTATTTT	CATSRATSGSRDTQYF
NA	TRBJ2-6	TRBV5-1	few	TGCGCCAGCAGCTCAGGGGCGACTGGGGCCAACGTCCTGACTTTC	CASSSGATGANVLTF
NA	TRBJ2-1	TRBV7-9	NA	TGTGCCAGCAGCTTAGAATACGGAACTGAGGAGGAGTTCTTC	CASSLEYGTEEEFF
NA	TRBJ2-2	TRBV27	NA	TGTGCCAGCACCGGTTTAACCGGGGAGCTGTTTTTT	CASTGLTGELFF
NA	TRBJ2-7	TRBV4-1	NA	TGCGCCAGCAGCCAGGCCAGGGACTACGAGCAGTACTTC	CASSQARDYEQYF
NA	TRBJ2-2	TRBV29-1	NA	TGCAGCGTTGTAGGGGCAGGGGGGACCGGGGAGCTGTTTTTT	CSVVGAGGTGELFF
TRBD2	TRBJ2-2	TRBV11-3	NA	TGTGCCAGCAGCAAGGGACTAGCGCGATCCGGGGAGCTGTTTTTT	CASSKGLARSGELFF
TRBD1	TRBJ1-6	TRBV6-5	NA	TGTGCCAGCAGTTACAGGGGGCGCTTAATAGCCCTCCACTTT	CASSYRGRLIALHF
TRBD1	TRBJ2-1	TRBV2	few	TGTGCCATAGACAGGGGGCCTTACAATGAGCAGTTCTTC	CAIDRGPYNEQFF
NA	TRBJ2-5	TRBV5-1	NA	TGCGCCAGCAGCTTATCCGAGGCGTACCAAGAGACCCAGTACTTC	CASSLSEAYQETQYF
TRBD1	TRBJ1-3	TRBV7-2	NA	TGTGCCAGCAGCAGCGACAGGGCAAACACCATATATTTT	CASSSDRANTIYF
NA	TRBJ2-7	TRBV18	NA	TGTGCCAGCTCAAAGCCCTCCTACGAGCAGTACTTC	CASSKPSYEQYF
TRBD1	TRBJ1-1	TRBV19	NA	TGTGCCAGTAGTATTGGGACAGCTGAAGCTTTCTTT	CASSIGTAEAFF
TRBD2	TRBJ2-1	TRBV7-2	NA	TGTGCCACCAGACTAGCGGACTACAATGAGCAGTTCTTC	CATRLADYNEQFF
NA	TRBJ1-3	TRBV28	NA	TGTGCCAGCAGTTTATTGCGGGAATACTACTCTGGAAACACCATATATTTT	CASSLLREYYSGNTIYF
TRBD1	TRBJ1-3	TRBV7-8	NA	TGTGCCAGCAGCGGAGGGACAGGGGCTGTGGTAAACACCATATATTTT	CASSGGTGAVVNTIYF
NA	TRBJ2-7	TRBV6-5	NA	TGTGCCAGCAGTTCGCACCCGGGGGTCGGGACCTACGAGCAGTACTTC	CASSSHPGVGTYEQYF
NA	TRBJ1-4	TRBV5-1	NA	TGCGCCAGCAGCTTGGTTTCCGGGACAACTGAAAAACTGTTTTTT	CASSLVSGTTEKLFF
NA	TRBJ2-5	TRBV7-8	NA	TGTGCCAGCAGCTTAATGGGCTCGGGCCGGAGGGAGACCCAGTACTTC	CASSLMGSGRRETQYF
TRBD1	TRBJ2-1	TRBV19	NA	TGTGCCAGTAGTCAACCGGGACAGGGGGCCGCTGAGCAGTTCTTC	CASSQPGQGAAEQFF
TRBD2	TRBJ2-2	TRBV27	NA	TGTGCCAGCAGTAATGGACTAGCGGGAGTCGGCGGGGAGCTGTTTTTT	CASSNGLAGVGGELFF
TRBD2	TRBJ2-3	TRBV9	NA	TGTGCCAGCAGCCCCGGGACTAGTGTGGATACGCAGTATTTT	CASSPGTSVDTQYF
NA	TRBJ2-5	TRBV19	NA	TGTGCCAGTAGTATCTGGGGGCCGGGGGAGACCCAGTACTTC	CASSIWGPGETQYF